The T cell receptor beta chain described here comes from a study of cytomegalovirus exposure and HLA in healthy donors. Profiled with immunoSEQ multiplex PCR; TCRdb holds only in-frame clones, not every one. The sample shows roughly 75,000 clones, roughly 94% of them seen only once. Separate from the approximately 720-subject first cohort, the roughly 120-subject validation cohort was the one that the donors belonged to. A word on this clone: No antigen is known for it.

Regarding the study as a whole: It was reportedly the case that the classifier diagnosed cytomegalovirus status with high specificity and sensitivity. The authors listed 150 to 200 TCR beta chains as cytomegalovirus-associated.

Germline-derived CDR1 and CDR2 are MNHEY and SVGAGI. The germline V and J ends were trimmed by 7 bases and 11 bases, with 17 bases remaining between them. This CDR3 is 13 amino acids long. The origin of this receptor is a man in his late teens or twenties in good health and CMV-seropositive. The J gene is TRBJ1-4, the V gene TRBV6-5, with D unclear. Sample: PBMCs. DNA of the CDR3: TGTGCCAGCAACACCGTCGGAGAAAACAAACTGTTTTTT. As protein: CASNTVGENKLFF.